Reported below is one T cell receptor beta chain. The antigen remains unidentified. CDR3 length: 15 residues. CDR1 LNHDA and CDR2 SQIVND come from the germline V gene (reference sequence). V lost 0 bases and J lost 4, with 12 bases in between. Here immunoSEQ multiplex PCR was the method, and the copy in TCRdb shows in-frame clones only, minus some. This sample has approximately 16,000 clones, with about 80% found just once. These data belong to a study of OX40 agonist ivuxolimab in advanced cancers. Overall study findings and caveats: With doses of 0.1 to 3.0 mg/kg, CD4+ and CD8+ blood T cells had undergone clonal expansion by week 6. CD8+ T cells averaged more expanded clones than CD4+.

Exclusion applied to patients with autoimmune disease history or systemic immunosuppression. Blood got drawn at baseline, again on cycle 4 day 1, and then on cycle 7 day 1. The source is an adult with an advanced solid tumor such as melanoma, head and neck, liver or kidney cancer. The source material was CD4+ or CD8+ T cells sorted from blood, sampled in a trial of the OX40 agonist ivuxolimab. The chain is built from TRBV19 and TRBJ1-1; D not certain. The CDR3 protein is CASSIDYTAGTEAFF. The CDR3 DNA follows: TGTGCCAGTAGTATAGACTACACGGCGGGCACTGAAGCTTTCTTT. Full variable domain (missing parts from reference TRBV19 and TRBJ1-1): DGGITQSPKYLFRKEGQNVTLSCEQNLNHDAMYWYRQDPGQGLRLIYYSQIVNDFQKGDIAEGYSVSREKKESFPLTVTSAQKNPTAFYLCASSIDYTAGTEAFFGQGTRLTVV.